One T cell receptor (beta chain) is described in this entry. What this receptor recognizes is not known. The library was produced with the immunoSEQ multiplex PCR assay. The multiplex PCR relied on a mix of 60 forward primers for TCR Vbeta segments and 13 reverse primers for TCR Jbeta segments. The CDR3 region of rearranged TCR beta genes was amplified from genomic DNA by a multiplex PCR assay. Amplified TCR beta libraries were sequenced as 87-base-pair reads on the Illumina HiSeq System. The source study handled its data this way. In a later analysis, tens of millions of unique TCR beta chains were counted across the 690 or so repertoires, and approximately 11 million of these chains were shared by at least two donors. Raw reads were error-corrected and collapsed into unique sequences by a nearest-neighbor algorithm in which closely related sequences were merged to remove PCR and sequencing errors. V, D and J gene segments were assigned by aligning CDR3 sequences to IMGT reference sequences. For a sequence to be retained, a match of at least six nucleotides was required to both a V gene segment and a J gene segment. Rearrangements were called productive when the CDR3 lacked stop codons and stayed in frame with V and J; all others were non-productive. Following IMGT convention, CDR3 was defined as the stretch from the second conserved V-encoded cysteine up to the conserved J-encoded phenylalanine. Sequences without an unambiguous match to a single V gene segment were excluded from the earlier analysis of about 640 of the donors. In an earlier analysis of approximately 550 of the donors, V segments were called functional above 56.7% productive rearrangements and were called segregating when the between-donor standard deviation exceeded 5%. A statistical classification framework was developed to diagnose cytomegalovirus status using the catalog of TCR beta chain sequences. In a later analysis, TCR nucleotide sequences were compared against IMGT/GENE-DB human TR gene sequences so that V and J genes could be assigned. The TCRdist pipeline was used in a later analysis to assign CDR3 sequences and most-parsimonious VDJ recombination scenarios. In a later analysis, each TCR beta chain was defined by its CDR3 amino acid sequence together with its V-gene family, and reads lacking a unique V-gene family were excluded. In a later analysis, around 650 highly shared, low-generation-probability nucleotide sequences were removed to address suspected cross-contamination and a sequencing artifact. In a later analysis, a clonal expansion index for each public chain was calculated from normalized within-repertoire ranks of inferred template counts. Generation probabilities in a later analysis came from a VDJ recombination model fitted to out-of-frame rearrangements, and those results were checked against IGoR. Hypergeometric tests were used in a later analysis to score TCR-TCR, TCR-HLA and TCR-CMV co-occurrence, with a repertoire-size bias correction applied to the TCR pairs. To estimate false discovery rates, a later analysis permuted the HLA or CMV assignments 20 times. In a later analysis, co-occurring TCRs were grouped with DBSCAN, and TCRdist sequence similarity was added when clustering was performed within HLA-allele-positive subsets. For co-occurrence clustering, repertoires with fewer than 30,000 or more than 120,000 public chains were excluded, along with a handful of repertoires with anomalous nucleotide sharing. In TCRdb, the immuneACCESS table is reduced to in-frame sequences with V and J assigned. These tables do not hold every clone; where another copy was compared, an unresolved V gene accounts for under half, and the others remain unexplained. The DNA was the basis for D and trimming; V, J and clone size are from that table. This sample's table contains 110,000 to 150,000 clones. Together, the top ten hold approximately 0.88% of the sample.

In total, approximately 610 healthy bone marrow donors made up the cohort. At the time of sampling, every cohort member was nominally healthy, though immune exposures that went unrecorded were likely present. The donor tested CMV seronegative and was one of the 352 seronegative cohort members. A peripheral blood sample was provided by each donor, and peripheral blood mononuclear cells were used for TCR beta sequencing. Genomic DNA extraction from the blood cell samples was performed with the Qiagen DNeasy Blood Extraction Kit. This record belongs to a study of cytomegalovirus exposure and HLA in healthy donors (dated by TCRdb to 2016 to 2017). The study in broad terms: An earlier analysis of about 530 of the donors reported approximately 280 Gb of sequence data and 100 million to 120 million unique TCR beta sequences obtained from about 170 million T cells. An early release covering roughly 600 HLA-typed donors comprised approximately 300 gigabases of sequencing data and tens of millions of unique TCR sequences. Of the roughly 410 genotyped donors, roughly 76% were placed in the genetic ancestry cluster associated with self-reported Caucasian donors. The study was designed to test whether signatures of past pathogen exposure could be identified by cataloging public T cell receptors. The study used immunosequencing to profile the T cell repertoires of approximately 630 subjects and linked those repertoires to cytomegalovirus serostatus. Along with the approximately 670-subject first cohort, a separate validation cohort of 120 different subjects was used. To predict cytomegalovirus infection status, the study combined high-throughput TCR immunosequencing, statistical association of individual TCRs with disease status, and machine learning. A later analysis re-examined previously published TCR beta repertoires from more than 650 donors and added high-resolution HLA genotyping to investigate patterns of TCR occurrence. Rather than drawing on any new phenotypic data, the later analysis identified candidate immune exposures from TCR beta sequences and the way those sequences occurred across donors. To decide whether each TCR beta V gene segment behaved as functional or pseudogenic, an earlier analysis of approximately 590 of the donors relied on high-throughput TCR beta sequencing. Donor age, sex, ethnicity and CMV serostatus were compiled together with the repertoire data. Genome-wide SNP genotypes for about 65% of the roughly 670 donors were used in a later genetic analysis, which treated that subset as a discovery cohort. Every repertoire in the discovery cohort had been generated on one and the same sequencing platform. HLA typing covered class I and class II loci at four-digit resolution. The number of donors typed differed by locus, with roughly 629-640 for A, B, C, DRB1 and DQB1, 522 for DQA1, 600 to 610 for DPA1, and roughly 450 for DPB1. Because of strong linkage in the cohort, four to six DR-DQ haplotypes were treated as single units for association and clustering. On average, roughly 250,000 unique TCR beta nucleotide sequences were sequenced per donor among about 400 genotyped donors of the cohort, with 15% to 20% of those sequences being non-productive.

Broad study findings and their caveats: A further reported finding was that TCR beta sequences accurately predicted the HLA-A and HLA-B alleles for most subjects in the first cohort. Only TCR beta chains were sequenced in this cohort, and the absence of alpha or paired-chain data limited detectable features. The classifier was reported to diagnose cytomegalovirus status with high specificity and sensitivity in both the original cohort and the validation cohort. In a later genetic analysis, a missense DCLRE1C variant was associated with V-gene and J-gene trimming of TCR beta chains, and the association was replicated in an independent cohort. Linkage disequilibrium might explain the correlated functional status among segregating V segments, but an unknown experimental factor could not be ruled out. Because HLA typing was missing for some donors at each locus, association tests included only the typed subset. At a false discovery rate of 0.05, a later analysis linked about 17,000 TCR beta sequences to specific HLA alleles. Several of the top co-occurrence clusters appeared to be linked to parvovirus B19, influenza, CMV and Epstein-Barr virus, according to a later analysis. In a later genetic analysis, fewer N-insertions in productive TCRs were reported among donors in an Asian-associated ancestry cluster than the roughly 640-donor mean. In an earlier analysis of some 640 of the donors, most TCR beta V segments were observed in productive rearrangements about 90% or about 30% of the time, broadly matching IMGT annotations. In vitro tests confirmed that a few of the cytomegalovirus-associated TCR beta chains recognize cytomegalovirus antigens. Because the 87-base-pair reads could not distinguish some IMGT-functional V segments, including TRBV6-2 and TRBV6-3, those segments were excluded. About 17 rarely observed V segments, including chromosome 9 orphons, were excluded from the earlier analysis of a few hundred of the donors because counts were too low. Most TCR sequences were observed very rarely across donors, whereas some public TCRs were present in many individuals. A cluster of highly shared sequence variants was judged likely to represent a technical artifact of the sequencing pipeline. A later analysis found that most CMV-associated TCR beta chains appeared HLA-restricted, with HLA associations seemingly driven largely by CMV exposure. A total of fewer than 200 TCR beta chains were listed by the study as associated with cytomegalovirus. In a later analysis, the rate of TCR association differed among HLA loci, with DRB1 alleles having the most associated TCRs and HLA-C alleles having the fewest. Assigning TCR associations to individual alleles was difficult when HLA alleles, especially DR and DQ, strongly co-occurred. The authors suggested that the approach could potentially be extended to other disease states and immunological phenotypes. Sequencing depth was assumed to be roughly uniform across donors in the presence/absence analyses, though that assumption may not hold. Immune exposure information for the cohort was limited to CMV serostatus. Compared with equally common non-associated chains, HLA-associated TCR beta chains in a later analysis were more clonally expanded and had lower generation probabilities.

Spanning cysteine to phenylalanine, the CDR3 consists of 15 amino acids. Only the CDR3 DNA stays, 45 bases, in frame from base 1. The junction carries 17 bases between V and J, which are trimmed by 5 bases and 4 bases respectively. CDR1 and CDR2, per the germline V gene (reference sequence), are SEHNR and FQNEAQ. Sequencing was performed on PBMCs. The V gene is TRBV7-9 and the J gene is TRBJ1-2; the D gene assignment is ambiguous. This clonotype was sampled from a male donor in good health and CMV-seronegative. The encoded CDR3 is CASSPGLGGGYGYTF. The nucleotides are TGTGCCAGCAGCCCCGGACTCGGAGGTGGCTATGGCTACACCTTC.